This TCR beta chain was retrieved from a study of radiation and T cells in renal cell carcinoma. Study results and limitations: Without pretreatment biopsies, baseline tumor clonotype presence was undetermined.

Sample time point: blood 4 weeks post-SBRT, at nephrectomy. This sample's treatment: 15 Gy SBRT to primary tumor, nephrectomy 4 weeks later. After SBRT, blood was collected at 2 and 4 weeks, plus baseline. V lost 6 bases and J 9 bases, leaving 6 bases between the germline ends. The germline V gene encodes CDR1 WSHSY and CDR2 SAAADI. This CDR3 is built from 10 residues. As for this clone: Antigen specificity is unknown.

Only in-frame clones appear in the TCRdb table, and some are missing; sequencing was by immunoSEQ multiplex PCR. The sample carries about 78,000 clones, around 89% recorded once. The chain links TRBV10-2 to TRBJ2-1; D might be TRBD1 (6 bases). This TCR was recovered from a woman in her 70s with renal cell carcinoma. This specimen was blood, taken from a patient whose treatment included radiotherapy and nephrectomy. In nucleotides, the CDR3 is TGCGCCAGCAGGGACAGTGAGCAGTTCTTC. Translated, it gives CASRDSEQFF.